This T cell receptor (beta chain) was found in a study of T cell clusters in autoimmune cytopenias. The CDR3 loop spans 15 amino acids. Germline V gene data show CDR1 as SEHNR and CDR2 as FQNEAQ (reference sequence). Some 34,000 genome equivalents of blood DNA were amplified for TRB. One tube held mixed TRB-A and TRB-B primer pools for touch-down PCR. From the multiplex PCR reads, TCRdb lists one entry per CDR3 protein and no DNA. Its table records thousands of distinct CDR3 sequences. The TCR originated in a human donor with an autoimmune cytopenia or autoimmune hepatitis (not recorded which). The chain is built from TRBV7-9 and TRBJ2-7. The sequencing sample was made of peripheral blood. The CDR3 here is CASSFLTRTTYEQYF. Drawing the rest from reference TRBV7-9 and TRBJ2-7, the complete variable domain is DTGVSQNPRHKITKRGQNVTFRCDPISEHNRLYWYRQTLGQGPEFLTYFQNEAQLEKSRLLSDRFSAERPKGSFSTLEIQRTEQGDSAMYLCASSFLTRTTYEQYFGPGTRLTVT.